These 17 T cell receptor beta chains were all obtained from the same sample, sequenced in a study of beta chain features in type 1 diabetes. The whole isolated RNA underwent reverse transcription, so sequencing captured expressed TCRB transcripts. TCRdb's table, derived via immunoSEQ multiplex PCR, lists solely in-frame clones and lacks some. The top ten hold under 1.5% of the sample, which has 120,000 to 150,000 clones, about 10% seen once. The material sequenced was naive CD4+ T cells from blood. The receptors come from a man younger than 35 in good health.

DNA for the CDR3: TGCGCCAGCAGCCAGGTTTCGGGGGGGCAGCCCCAGCATTTT. This gives the protein CASSQVSGGQPQHF. The V gene is TRBV4-3, the J gene TRBJ1-5; a possible D gene is TRBD1 (5 bases). Per the germline V gene, CDR1 is LGHNA and CDR2 is YSLEER. The V and J ends lost 3 bases and 7 bases respectively, with 13 bases between them. The CDR3 is made up of 14 amino acids.

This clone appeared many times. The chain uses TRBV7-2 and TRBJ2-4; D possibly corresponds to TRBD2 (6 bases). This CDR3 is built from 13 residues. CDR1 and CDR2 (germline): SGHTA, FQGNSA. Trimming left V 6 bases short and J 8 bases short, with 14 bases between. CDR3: CASSYAGLDIQYF. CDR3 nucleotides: TGTGCCAGCAGTTACGCGGGGCTGGACATTCAGTACTTC.

DNA for the CDR3: TGTGCCAGCAGCGGAGGGACTAGCAAATTGTACAATGAGCAGTTCTTC. This translates into CASSGGTSKLYNEQFF. This chain links TRBV7-3 with TRBJ2-1, with TRBD2 identical over 9 bases. Germline V lookup: CDR1 SGHTA, CDR2 FQGTGA. V trimming: 5 bases; J trimming: 4 bases; junction bases outside the gene matches: 9. The CDR3 totals 16 residues.

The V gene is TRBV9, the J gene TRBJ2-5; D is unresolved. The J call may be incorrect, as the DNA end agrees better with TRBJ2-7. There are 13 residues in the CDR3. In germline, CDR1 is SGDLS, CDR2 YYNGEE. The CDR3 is CASSPQPSYEQYF. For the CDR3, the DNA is TGTGCCAGCAGCCCCCAACCCTCCTACGAGCAGTACTTC.

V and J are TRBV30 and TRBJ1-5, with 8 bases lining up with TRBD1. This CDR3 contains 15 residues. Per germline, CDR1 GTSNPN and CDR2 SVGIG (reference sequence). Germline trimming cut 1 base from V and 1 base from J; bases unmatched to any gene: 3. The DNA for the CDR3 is TGTGCCTGGAGTGAGACAGGGGTGAGCAATCAGCCCCAGCATTTT. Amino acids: CAWSETGVSNQPQHF.

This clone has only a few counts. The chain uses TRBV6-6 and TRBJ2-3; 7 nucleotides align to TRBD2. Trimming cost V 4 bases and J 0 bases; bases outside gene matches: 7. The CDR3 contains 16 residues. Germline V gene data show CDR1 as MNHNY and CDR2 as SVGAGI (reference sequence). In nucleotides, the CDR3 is TGTGCCAGCAGTTCCCACCAGCGGGGAAGCACAGATACGCAGTATTTT. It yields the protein CASSSHQRGSTDTQYF.

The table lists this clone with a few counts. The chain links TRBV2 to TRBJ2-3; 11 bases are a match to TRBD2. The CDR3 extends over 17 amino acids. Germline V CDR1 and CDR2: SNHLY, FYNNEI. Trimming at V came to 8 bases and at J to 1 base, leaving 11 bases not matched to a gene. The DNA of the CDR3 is TGTGCCAGCGGCATAAGGGTGACTAGCGGGGGCACAGATACGCAGTATTTT. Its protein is CASGIRVTSGGTDTQYF.

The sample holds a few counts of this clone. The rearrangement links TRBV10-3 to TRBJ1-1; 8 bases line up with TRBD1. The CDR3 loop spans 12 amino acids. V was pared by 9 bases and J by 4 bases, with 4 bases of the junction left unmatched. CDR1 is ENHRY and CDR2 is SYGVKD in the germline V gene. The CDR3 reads CAIGQGVTEAFF. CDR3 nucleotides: TGTGCCATAGGACAGGGCGTCACTGAAGCTTTCTTT.

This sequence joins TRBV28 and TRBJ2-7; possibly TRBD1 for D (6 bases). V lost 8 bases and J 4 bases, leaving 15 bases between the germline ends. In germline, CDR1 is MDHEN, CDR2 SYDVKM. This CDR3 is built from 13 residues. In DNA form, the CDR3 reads TGTGCCAGCGGAGGACAGAACTTGTACGAGCAGTACTTC. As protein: CASGGQNLYEQYF. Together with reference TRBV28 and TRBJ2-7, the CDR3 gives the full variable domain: DVKVTQSSRYLVKRTGEKVFLECVQDMDHENMFWYRQDPGLGLRLIYFSYDVKMKEKGDIPEGYSVSREKKERFSLILESASTNQTSMYLCASGGQNLYEQYFGPGTRLTVT.

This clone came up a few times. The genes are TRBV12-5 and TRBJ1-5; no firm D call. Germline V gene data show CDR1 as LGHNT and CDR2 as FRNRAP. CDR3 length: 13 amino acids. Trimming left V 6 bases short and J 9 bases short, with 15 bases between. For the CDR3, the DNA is TGTGCTAGTGGGATCCCAGTGTCCCGGCCCCAGCATTTT. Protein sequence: CASGIPVSRPQHF.

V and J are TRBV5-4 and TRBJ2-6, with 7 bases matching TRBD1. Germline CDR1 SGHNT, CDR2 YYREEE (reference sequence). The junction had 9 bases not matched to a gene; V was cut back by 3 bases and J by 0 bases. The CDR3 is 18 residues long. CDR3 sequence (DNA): TGTGCCAGCAGCTCAGCCGGGACAGCGGCCTCTGGGGCCAACGTCCTGACTTTC. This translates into CASSSAGTAASGANVLTF.

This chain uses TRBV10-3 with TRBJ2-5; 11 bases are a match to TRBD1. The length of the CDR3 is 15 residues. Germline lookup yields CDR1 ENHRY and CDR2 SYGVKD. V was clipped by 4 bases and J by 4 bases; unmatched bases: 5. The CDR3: CAISVTDRGPETQYF. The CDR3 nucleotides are TGTGCCATCAGTGTAACGGACAGGGGGCCAGAGACCCAGTACTTC.

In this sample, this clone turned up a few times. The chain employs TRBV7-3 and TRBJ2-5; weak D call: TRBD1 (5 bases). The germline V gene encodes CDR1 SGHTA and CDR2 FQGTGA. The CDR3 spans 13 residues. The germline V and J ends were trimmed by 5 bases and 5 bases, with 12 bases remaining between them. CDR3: CASSPAGSETQYF. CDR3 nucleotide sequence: TGTGCCAGCAGCCCAGCAGGGTCCGAGACCCAGTACTTC.

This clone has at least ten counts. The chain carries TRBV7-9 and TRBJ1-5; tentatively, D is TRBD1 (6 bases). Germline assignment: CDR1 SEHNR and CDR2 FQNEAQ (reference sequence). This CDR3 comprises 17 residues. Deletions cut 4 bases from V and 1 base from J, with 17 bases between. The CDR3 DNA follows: TGTGCCAGCAGCTCGACTGGTGGGGGCGGGAGCAATCAGCCCCAGCATTTT. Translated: CASSSTGGGGSNQPQHF. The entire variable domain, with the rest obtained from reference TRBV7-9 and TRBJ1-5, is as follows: DTGVSQNPRHKITKRGQNVTFRCDPISEHNRLYWYRQTLGQGPEFLTYFQNEAQLEKSRLLSDRFSAERPKGSFSTLEIQRTEQGDSAMYLCASSSTGGGGSNQPQHFGDGTRLSIL.

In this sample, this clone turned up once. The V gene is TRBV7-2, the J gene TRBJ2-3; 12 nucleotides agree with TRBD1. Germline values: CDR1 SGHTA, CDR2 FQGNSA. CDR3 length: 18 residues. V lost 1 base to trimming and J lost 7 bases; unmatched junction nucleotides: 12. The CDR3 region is CASSLVPPGTGGGYTQYF. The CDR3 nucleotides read TGTGCCAGCAGCTTAGTTCCCCCCGGGACAGGGGGCGGGTATACGCAGTATTTT.

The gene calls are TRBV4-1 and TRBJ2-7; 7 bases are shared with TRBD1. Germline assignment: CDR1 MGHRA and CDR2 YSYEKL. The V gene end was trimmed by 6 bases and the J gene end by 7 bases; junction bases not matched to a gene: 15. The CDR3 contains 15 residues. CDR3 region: CASRRIGTVFREQYF. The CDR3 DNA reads TGCGCCAGCAGACGGATCGGGACAGTTTTTCGGGAGCAGTACTTC.

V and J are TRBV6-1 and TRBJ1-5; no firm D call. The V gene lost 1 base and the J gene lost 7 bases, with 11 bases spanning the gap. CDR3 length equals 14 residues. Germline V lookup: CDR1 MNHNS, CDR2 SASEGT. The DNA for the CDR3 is TGTGCCAGCAGTGAAGGTGGCGGACTACAGCCCCAGCATTTT. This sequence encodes CASSEGGGLQPQHF.